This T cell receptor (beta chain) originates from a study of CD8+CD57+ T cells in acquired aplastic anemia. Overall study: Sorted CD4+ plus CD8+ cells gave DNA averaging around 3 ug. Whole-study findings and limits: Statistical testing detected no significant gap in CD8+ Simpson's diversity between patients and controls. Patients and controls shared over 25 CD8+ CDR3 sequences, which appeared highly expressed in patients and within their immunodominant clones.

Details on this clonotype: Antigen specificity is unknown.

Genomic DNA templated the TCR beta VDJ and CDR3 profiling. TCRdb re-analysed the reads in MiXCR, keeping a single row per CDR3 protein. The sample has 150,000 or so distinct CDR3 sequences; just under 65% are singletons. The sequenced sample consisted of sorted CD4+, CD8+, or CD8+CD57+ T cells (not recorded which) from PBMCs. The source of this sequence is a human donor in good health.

CDR3 in amino acids: CASRQGQAYGYTF. The CDR3 DNA is TGTGCCAGTAGGCAGGGACAGGCGTATGGCTACACCTTC. The chain joins TRBV19 to TRBJ1-2; 8 nucleotides align to TRBD1. The CDR3 length is 13 residues. The V segment lost 6 bases and the J segment 5 bases; nucleotides outside the gene matches: 5. Germline V gives CDR1 LNHDA, CDR2 SQIVND (reference sequence). Looking up the rest from reference TRBV19 and TRBJ1-2 gives the full variable domain: DGGITQSPKYLFRKEGQNVTLSCEQNLNHDAMYWYRQDPGQGLRLIYYSQIVNDFQKGDIAEGYSVSREKKESFPLTVTSAQKNPTAFYLCASRQGQAYGYTFGSGTRLTVV.